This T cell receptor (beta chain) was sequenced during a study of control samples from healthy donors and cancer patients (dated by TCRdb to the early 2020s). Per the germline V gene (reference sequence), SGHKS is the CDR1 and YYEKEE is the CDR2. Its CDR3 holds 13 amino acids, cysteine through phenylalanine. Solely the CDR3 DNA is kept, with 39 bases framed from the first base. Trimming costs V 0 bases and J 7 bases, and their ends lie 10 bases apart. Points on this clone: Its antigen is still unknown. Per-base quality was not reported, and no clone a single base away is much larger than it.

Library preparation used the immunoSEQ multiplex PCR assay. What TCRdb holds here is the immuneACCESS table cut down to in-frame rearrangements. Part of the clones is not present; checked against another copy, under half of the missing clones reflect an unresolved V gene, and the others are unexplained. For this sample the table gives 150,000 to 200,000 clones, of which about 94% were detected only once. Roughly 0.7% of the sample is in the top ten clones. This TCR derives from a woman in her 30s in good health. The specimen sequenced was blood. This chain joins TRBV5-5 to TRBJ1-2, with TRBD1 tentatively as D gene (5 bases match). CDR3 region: CASSLVPGTGYTF. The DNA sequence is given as TGTGCCAGCAGCTTGGTCCCCGGGACTGGCTACACCTTC.